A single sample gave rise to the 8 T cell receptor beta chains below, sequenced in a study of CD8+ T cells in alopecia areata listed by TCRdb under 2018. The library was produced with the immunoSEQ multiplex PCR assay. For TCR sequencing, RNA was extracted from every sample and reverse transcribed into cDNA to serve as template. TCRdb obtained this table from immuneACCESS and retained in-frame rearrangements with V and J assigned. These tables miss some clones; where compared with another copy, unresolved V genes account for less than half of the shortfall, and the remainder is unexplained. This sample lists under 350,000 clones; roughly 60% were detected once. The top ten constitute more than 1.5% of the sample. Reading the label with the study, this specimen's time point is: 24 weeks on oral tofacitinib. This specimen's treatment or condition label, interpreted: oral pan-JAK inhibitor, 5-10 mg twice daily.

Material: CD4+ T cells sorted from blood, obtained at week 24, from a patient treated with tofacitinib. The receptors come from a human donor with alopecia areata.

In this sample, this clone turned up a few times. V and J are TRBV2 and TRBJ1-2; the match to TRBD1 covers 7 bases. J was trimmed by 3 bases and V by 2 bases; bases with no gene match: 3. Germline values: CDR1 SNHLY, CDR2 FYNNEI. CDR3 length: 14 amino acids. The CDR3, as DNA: TGTGCCAGCAGTGAACTCGGGACAGACTATGGCTACACCTTC. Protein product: CASSELGTDYGYTF.

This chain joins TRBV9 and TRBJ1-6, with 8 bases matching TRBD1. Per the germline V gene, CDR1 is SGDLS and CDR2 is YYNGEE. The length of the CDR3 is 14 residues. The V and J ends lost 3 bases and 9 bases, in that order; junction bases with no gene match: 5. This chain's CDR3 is CASSERQGRSPLHF. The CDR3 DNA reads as TGTGCCAGCAGCGAGAGACAGGGGCGTTCACCCCTCCACTTT.

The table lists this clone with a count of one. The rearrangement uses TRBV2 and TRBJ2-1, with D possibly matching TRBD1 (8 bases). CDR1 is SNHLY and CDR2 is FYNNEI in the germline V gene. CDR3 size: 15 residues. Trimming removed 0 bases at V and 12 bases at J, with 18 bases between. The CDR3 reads CASSEARGRGTGQFF. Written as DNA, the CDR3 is TGTGCCAGCAGTGAAGCGCGAGGGCGGGGGACAGGGCAGTTCTTC.

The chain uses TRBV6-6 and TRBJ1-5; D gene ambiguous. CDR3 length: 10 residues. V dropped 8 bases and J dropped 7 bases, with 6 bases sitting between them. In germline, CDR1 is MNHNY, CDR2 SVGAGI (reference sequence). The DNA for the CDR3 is TGTGCCAGCGGGGTACAGCCCCAGCATTTT. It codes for CASGVQPQHF.

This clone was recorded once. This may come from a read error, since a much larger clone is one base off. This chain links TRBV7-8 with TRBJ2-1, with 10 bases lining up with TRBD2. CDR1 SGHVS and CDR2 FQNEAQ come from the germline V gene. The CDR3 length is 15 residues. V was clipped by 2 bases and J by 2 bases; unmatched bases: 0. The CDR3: CASSLSGGAYNEQFF. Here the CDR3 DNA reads TGTGCCAGCAGCTTAAGCGGGGGGGCCTACAATGAGCAGTTCTTC.

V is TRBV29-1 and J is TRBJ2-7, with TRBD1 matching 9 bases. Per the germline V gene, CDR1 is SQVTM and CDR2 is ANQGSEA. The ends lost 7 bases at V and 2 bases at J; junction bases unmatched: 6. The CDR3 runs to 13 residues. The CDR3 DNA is TGCAGCGAGGGGGACAGGGTGGCCTACGAGCAGTACTTC. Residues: CSEGDRVAYEQYF.

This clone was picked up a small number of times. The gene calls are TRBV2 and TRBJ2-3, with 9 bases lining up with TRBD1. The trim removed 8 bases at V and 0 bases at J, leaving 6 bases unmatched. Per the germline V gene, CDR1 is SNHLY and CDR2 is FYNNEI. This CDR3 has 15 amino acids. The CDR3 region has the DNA TGTGCCAGCTCCGTCGGGACAGGGAGCACAGATACGCAGTATTTT. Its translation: CASSVGTGSTDTQYF.

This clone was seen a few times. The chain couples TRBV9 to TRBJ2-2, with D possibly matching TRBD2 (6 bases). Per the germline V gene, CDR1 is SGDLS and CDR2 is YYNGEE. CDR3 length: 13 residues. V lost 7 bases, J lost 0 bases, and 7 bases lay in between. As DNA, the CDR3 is TGTGCCAGCGGAGGGGCGAACACCGGGGAGCTGTTTTTT. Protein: CASGGANTGELFF.